The clone carrying this T cell receptor (beta chain) has ten or more counts. Its cognate antigen is unknown. The sample is drawn from a study of identical twins. Study-wide results and caveats: The study reached conclusions through statistical analysis that was cross-sectional, not following the same donors. Within twin pairs, the out-of-frame alpha sequences they shared showed excess low generation probability. Clonotypes of the beta chain that were abundant in cord blood carried fewer insertions (memory repertoires showed none).

MiXCR, run by TCRdb on the 5' RACE reads, gives a single entry per CDR3 protein. Among around 250,000 distinct CDR3 sequences, about 8% were seen once, and the ten largest hold 2.5% to 3.5%. CDR1 is SGDLS and CDR2 is YYNGEE in the germline V gene. V was shortened by 0 bases and J by 5 bases, with 11 bases between the two germline ends. The CDR3 length is 14 residues. A further study also used this sample, focusing on yellow fever vaccine responses in identical twins.

This receptor was taken from a woman in her late teens or twenties in good health. The specimen was CD8+ T cells sorted from blood. The chain recombines TRBV9 with TRBJ1-2, with D possibly TRBD1 on 5 matching bases. The CDR3 sequence is CASSVVPGSYGYTF. Here the CDR3 DNA reads TGTGCCAGCAGCGTAGTTCCAGGGAGTTATGGCTACACCTTC. Complete variable domain (other parts from reference TRBV9 and TRBJ1-2): DSGVTQTPKHLITATGQRVTLRCSPRSGDLSVYWYQQSLDQGLQFLIQYYNGEERAKGNILERFSAQQFPDLHSELNLSSLELGDSALYFCASSVVPGSYGYTFGSGTRLTVV.